Listed here are 10 T cell receptor beta chains from one sample, sequenced in a study of T cell repertoires in cytomegalovirus infection. TCRdb called the reads again in MiXCR, with one record for every CDR3 protein. The data hold around 430,000 distinct CDR3 sequences, with roughly 46% observed a single time. Their specific antigens are unknown. Specimen: cultured PBMCs, collected from culture after CMV antigen stimulation. The receptors originated from a human donor in good health (CMV status not recorded). Some clones in this sample may be carry-over from other donors' samples.

This clonotype was observed a few times. This chain connects TRBV7-8 to TRBJ1-5, with 8 bases fitting TRBD1. The CDR3 is 14 residues long. V dropped 6 bases and J dropped 7; count of bases not matched to a gene: 8. CDR1 is SGHVS, CDR2 FQNEAQ, per germline. In DNA form, the CDR3 reads TGTGCCAGCAGTCGCCGGGACAGGACGCAGCCCCAGCATTTT. This encodes CASSRRDRTQPQHF.

This clonotype was observed at least ten times. The chain uses TRBV7-2 and TRBJ2-5; 8 bases are shared with TRBD2. The germline V gene has CDR1 SGHTA and CDR2 FQGNSA. This CDR3 has 14 residues. The J segment lost 5 bases and the V segment lost 4 bases, leaving 6 bases of the junction unmatched. The CDR3 bases are TGTGCCAGCAGCTCCCGGACTAGCTGGGAGACCCAGTACTTC. It is translated as CASSSRTSWETQYF.

The V gene is TRBV7-6, the J gene TRBJ2-1, with 11 positions matching TRBD2. The V and J ends lost 2 bases and 4 bases, in that order; junction bases with no gene match: 7. The germline gives CDR1 SGHVS, CDR2 FNYEAQ. The CDR3 is made up of 17 amino acids. The CDR3 region is CASSLSPGLAAYNEQFF. In DNA form, the CDR3 reads TGTGCCAGCAGCTTAAGTCCGGGACTAGCGGCATACAATGAGCAGTTCTTC.

The chain recombines TRBV9 with TRBJ2-2; D may correspond to TRBD1 or TRBD2 (5 bases each). From germline, CDR1 is SGDLS and CDR2 YYNGEE. There are 16 residues in the CDR3. Trimming took 4 bases from V and 2 from J, leaving 15 bases between them. The chain's CDR3 is CASSPGAVLNTGELFF. The CDR3 DNA reads TGTGCCAGCAGCCCCGGGGCGGTCCTCAACACCGGGGAGCTGTTTTTT.

The rearrangement joins TRBV7-9 to TRBJ2-5; TRBD2 matches 10 bases. The ends lost 5 bases at V and 7 bases at J; junction bases unmatched: 4. The germline CDR1 and CDR2 sequences are SEHNR and FQNEAQ (reference sequence). The CDR3 consists of 13 residues. CDR3 amino acids: CASSRTSGMTQYF. The CDR3 DNA reads TGTGCCAGCAGCCGGACTAGCGGCATGACCCAGTACTTC.

The J gene is TRBJ2-1, the V gene TRBV4-1; D unresolved. Germline V gene data show CDR1 as MGHRA and CDR2 as YSYEKL. The ends were cut back, 0 bases at V and 8 bases at J, with 11 bases in the middle. CDR3 length equals 14 residues. The CDR3 region is CASSQDFRKDEQFF. In DNA form, the CDR3 reads TGCGCCAGCAGCCAAGATTTCCGGAAAGATGAGCAGTTCTTC.

This clonotype was recorded only once. This chain uses TRBV30 with TRBJ2-2, with 7 nucleotides matching TRBD2. Germline CDR1 reads GTSNPN; CDR2 reads SVGIG (reference sequence). The CDR3 spans 16 residues. J lost 3 bases, V lost 8 bases, and 15 bases had no gene match. The CDR3 DNA reads as TGTGCCCGCCCCTACCGGGGGAGGGCTGACACCGGGGAGCTGTTTTTT. Translated, it gives CARPYRGRADTGELFF.

J is TRBJ2-3 and V is TRBV4-2, with a weak D call TRBD2 (6 bases). CDR1 LGHNA and CDR2 YNFKEQ come from the germline V gene. The V end lost 4 bases, the J end lost 2 bases, and 13 bases lay between the germline ends. The CDR3 extends over 15 amino acids. The CDR3 coding sequence is TGTGCCAGCAGCCCTCGGGGGTACTTCACAGATACGCAGTATTTT. Encoded protein: CASSPRGYFTDTQYF.

V is TRBV11-2 and J is TRBJ2-5; 13 bases align to TRBD2. V shed 5 bases and J 5 bases; nucleotides not matched to a gene: 8. The CDR3 loop spans 16 amino acids. CDR1 and CDR2 (germline): SGHAT, FQNNGV. CDR3 in amino acids: CASSRGLAGAGETQYF. The DNA for the CDR3 is TGTGCCAGCAGCCGTGGACTAGCGGGGGCTGGGGAGACCCAGTACTTC.

The gene calls are TRBV7-2 and TRBJ2-3, with TRBD2 matching over 8 bases. The germline V gene encodes CDR1 SGHTA and CDR2 FQGNSA. This CDR3 contains 15 residues. The junction had 1 base not matched to a gene; V was cut back by 1 base and J by 1 base. This CDR3 is CASSLDSGGTDTQYF. The CDR3 DNA reads TGTGCCAGCAGCTTAGATAGCGGGGGCACAGATACGCAGTATTTT.